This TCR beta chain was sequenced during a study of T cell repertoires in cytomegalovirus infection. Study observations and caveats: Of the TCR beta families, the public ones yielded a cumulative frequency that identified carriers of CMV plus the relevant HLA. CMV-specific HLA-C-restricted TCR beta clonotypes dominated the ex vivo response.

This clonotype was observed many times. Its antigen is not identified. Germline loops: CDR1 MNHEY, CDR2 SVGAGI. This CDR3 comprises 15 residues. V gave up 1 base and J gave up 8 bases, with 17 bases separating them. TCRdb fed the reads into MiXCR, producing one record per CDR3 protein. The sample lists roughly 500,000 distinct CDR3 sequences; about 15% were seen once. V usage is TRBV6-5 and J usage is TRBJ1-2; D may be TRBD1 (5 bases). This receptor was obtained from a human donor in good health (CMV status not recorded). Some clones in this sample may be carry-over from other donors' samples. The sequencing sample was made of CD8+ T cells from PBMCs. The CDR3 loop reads CASSYYETAPSGYTF. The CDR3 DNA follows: TGTGCCAGCAGTTACTACGAGACAGCCCCGTCAGGCTACACCTTC.